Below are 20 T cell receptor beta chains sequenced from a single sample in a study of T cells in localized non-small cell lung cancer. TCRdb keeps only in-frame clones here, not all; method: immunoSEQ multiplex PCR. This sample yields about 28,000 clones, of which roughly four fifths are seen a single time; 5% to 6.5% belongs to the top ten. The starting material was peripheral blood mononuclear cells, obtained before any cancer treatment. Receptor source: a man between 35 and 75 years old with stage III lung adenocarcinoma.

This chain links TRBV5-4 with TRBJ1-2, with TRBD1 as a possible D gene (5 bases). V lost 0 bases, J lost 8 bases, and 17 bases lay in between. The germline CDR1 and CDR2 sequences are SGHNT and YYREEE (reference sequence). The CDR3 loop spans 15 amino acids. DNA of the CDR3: TGTGCCAGCAGCTTGGCGGGCAGGGCACTTGGGGGCTACACCTTC. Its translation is CASSLAGRALGGYTF.

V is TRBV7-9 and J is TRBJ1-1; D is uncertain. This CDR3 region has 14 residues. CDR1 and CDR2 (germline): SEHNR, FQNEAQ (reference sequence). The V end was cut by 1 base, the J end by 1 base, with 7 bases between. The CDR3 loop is CASSLVNRNTEAFF. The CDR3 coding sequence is TGTGCCAGCAGCTTAGTAAACCGGAACACTGAAGCTTTCTTT.

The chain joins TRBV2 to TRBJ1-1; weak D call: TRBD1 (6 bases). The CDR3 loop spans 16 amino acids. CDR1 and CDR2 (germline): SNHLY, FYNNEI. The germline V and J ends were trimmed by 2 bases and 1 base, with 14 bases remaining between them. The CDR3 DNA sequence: TGTGCCAGCAGTGAAATGACAGGCTGGACGAACACTGAAGCTTTCTTT. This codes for CASSEMTGWTNTEAFF.

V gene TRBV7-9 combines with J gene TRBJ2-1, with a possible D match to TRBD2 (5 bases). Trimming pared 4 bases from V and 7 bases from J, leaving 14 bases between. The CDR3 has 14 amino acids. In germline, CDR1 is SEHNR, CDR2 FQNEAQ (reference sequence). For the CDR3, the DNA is TGTGCCAGCAGCTCTTTACCACAGCGGAATGAGCAGTTCTTC. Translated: CASSSLPQRNEQFF.

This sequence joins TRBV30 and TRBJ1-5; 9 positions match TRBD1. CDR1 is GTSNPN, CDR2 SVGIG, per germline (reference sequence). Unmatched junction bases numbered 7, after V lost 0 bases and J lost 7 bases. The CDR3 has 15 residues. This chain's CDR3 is CAWSVGTGINQPQHF. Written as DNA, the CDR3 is TGTGCCTGGAGTGTAGGGACAGGGATAAACCAGCCCCAGCATTTT.

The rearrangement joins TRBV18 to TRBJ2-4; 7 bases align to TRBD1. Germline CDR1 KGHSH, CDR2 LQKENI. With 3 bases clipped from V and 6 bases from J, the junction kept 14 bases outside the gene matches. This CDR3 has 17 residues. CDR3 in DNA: TGTGCCAGCTCACCCACAGACTCCGGGACAGAGACAAACATTCAGTACTTC. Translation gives CASSPTDSGTETNIQYF.

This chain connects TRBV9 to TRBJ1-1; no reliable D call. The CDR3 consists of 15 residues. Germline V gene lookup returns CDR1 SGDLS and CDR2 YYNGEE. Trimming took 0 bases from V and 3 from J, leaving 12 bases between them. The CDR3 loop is CASSVGRGRDTEAFF. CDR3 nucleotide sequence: TGTGCCAGCAGCGTAGGGCGGGGAAGGGACACTGAAGCTTTCTTT.

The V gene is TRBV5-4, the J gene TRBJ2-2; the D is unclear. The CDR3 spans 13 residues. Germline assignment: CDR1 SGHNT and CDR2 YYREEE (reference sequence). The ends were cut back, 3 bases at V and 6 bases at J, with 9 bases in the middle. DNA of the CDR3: TGTGCCAGCAGCTGGTGGACCGCCGGGGAGCTGTTTTTT. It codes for CASSWWTAGELFF. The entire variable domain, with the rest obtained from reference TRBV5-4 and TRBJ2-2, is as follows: ETGVTQSPTHLIKTRGQQVTLRCSSQSGHNTVSWYQQALGQGPQFIFQYYREEENGRGNFPPRFSGLQFPNYSSELNVNALELDDSALYLCASSWWTAGELFFGEGSRLTVL.

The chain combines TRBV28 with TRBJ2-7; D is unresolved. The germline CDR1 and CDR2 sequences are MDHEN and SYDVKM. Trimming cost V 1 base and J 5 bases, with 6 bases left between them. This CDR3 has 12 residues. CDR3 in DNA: TGTGCCAGCAGTTTATTGCATCACGAGCAGTACTTC. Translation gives CASSLLHHEQYF.

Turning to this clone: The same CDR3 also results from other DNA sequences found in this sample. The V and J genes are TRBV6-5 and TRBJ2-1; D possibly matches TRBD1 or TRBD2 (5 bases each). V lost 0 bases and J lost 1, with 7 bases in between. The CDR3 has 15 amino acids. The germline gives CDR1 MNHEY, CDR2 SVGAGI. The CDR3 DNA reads TGTGCCAGCAGTTACTCGGGACCTTCCTACAATGAGCAGTTCTTC. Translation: CASSYSGPSYNEQFF.

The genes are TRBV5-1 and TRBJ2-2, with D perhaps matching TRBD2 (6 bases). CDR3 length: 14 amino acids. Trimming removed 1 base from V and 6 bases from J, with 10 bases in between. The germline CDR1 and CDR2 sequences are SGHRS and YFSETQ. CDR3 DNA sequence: TGCGCCAGCAGCTTGTACGGGGGTGCCGGGGAGCTGTTTTTT. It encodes CASSLYGGAGELFF.

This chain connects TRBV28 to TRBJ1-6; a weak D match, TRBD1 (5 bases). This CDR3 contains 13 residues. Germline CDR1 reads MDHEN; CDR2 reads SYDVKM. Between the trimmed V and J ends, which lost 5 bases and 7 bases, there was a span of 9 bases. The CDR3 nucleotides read TGTGCCAGCAGTCTTTACAGGAATTCACCCCTCCACTTT. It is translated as CASSLYRNSPLHF.

The CDR3 DNA reads as TGTGCCAGCAGCCCCAAACAGGGTGGGCAAGAGACCCAGTACTTC. The encoded protein is CASSPKQGGQETQYF. The chain combines TRBV5-4 with TRBJ2-5; TRBD1 might be the D (6 bases). CDR3 length: 15 residues. The germline gives CDR1 SGHNT, CDR2 YYREEE (reference sequence). The ends were cut back, 4 bases at V and 2 bases at J, with 15 bases in the middle.

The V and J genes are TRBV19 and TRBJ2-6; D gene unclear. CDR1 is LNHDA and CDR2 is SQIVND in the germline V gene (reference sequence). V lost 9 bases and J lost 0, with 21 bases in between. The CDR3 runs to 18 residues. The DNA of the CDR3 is TGTGCCAGCCAAGGAAGAGCTCAACACAGCTCTGGGGCCAACGTCCTGACTTTC. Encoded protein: CASQGRAQHSSGANVLTF. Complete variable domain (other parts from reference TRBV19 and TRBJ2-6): DGGITQSPKYLFRKEGQNVTLSCEQNLNHDAMYWYRQDPGQGLRLIYYSQIVNDFQKGDIAEGYSVSREKKESFPLTVTSAQKNPTAFYLCASQGRAQHSSGANVLTFGAGSRLTVL.

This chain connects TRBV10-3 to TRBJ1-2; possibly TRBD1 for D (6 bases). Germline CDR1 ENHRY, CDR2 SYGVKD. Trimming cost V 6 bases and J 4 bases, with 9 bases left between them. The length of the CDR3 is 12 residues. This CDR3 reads CAIRLDSYGYTF. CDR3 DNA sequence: TGTGCCATCAGGTTGGACAGCTATGGCTACACCTTC.

The CDR3 bases are TGTGCCAGCAGCTTAGGGGGTTTCAAGCTATCCTACGAGCAGTACTTC. This sequence encodes CASSLGGFKLSYEQYF. This chain joins TRBV7-6 and TRBJ2-7; D not certain. Germline lookup yields CDR1 SGHVS and CDR2 FNYEAQ. The ends were cut back, 1 base at V and 1 base at J, with 14 bases in the middle. CDR3 size: 16 residues. The full variable domain, in which reference TRBV7-6 and TRBJ2-7 provide the parts outside the CDR3, is GAGVSQSPRYKVTKRGQDVALRCDPISGHVSLYWYRQALGQGPEFLTYFNYEAQQDKSGLPNDRFSAERPEGSISTLTIQRTEQRDSAMYRCASSLGGFKLSYEQYFGPGTRLTVT.

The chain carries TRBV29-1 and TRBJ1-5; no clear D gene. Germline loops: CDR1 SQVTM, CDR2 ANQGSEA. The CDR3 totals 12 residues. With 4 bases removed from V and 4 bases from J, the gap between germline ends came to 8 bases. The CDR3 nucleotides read TGCAGCGTTGGAGAACCTAATCAGCCCCAGCATTTT. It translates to CSVGEPNQPQHF.

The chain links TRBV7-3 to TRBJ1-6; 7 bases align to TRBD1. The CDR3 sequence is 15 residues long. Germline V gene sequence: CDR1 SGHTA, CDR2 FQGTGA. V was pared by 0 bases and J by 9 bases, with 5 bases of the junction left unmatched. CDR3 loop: CASSLTGTAGSPLHF. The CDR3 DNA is TGTGCCAGCAGCTTAACCGGGACAGCAGGTTCACCCCTCCACTTT.

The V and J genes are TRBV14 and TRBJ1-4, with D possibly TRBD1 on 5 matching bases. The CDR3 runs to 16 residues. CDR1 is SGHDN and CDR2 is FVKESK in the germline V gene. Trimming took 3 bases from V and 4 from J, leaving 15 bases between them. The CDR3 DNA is TGTGCCAGCAGCCAGGATCGGGGGAACATTAATGAAAAACTGTTTTTT. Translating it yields CASSQDRGNINEKLFF. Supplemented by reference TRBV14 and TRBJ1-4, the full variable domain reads EAGVTQFPSHSVIEKGQTVTLRCDPISGHDNLYWYRRVMGKEIKFLLHFVKESKQDESGMPNNRFLAERTGGTYSTLKVQPAELEDSGVYFCASSQDRGNINEKLFFGSGTQLSVL.

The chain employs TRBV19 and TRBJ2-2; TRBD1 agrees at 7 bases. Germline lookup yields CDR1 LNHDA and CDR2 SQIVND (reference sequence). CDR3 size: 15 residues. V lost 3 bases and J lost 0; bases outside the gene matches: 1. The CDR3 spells CASSIQGANTGELFF. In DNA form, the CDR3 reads TGTGCCAGTAGTATCCAGGGGGCGAACACCGGGGAGCTGTTTTTT.